This TCR beta chain was retrieved from a study of T cells in Graves' hyperthyroidism and ophthalmopathy. On the study more broadly: Blood was drawn when the patient was first diagnosed and still untreated.

Hyperthyroidism was newly diagnosed in patients aged 18 to 65 (duration under 2 months). When hyperthyroidism was first diagnosed, the blood sample was taken, preceding any ophthalmopathy symptoms. CDR3 length: 16 amino acids. The germline V gene encodes CDR1 SGHRS and CDR2 YFSETQ. The V gene lost 0 bases and the J gene lost 7 bases, with 16 bases spanning the gap. Regions amplified from RNA transcripts were the TCR beta CDR3 regions. The study used the HTBI primer set for a first-round RT-PCR of the TCR CDR3. TCRdb re-analysed the multiplex PCR reads in MiXCR, keeping a single row per CDR3 protein. The profile shows about 720,000 distinct CDR3 sequences, roughly 20% of them singletons. This clonotype was recorded many times.

This TCR came from a woman aged 50 to 60 with Graves' hyperthyroidism that later progressed to Graves' ophthalmopathy. Sequencing was performed on blood. The chain employs TRBV5-1 and TRBJ1-4, with no clear D. Here the CDR3 reads CASSLVPGLSAEKLFF. The DNA of the CDR3 is TGCGCCAGCAGCTTGGTCCCCGGGTTGTCAGCTGAAAAACTGTTTTTT.